The 26 T cell receptor beta chains in this list originate from one sample, sequenced in a study of blood T cells in healthy people across ages. PCR was performed a second time for roughly 7 to 12 cycles using a sample-barcoded 5' primer and a J-beta primer mix. TCRdb itself ran the 5' RACE reads through MiXCR, one entry per CDR3 protein. The data show about 1,800,000 distinct CDR3 sequences, with about 28% seen just once and less than 9.5% held by the top ten. The sequenced sample was blood. These receptor sequences come from a woman in her thirties in good health.

The rearrangement joins TRBV19 to TRBJ2-3; a weak D match, TRBD2 (6 bases). Germline V gene lookup returns CDR1 LNHDA and CDR2 SQIVND (reference sequence). Trimming shortened V by 7 bases and J by 2 bases, and 16 bases separated the two germline ends. CDR3 length: 15 residues. The CDR3 region is CASKNVAAPTDTQYF. CDR3 coding DNA: TGTGCCAGTAAAAACGTAGCGGCTCCCACAGATACGCAGTATTTT.

The V and J genes are TRBV14 and TRBJ2-4, with 9 bases fitting TRBD2. The germline CDR1 and CDR2 sequences are SGHDN and FVKESK. This CDR3 comprises 13 residues. Losses at the gene ends were 1 base for V and 14 bases for J; bases not matched to a gene: 6. CDR3 sequence (DNA): TGTGCCAGCAGCCAAGTGGCTAGCGGGGTCAAGTACTTC. Protein product: CASSQVASGVKYF.

This clonotype was recorded a few times. The chain employs TRBV18 and TRBJ2-1, with D perhaps given as TRBD1 or TRBD2 (5 bases each). V lost 6 bases, J lost 0 bases, and 18 bases lay in between. The CDR3 extends over 17 amino acids. Germline assignment: CDR1 KGHSH and CDR2 LQKENI. The CDR3 DNA reads TGTGCCAGCTCTTCTTCGGAAGGGGACCCCTCCTACAATGAGCAGTTCTTC. Translated, it gives CASSSSEGDPSYNEQFF.

This clonotype showed up many times. The chain uses TRBV11-2 and TRBJ2-3, with 9 bases that match TRBD2. Germline CDR1 SGHAT, CDR2 FQNNGV. The CDR3 covers 18 residues. With V trimmed by 2 bases and J by 3 bases, 12 bases remained unmatched. CDR3 coding DNA: TGTGCCAGCAGCTTAATCCGGCTAGCGGGGACCAAAACAGATACGCAGTATTTT. It encodes CASSLIRLAGTKTDTQYF. Combining the CDR3 with reference TRBV11-2 and TRBJ2-3 gives the whole variable domain EAGVAQSPRYKIIEKRQSVAFWCNPISGHATLYWYQQILGQGPKLLIQFQNNGVVDDSQLPKDRFSAERLKGVDSTLKIQPAKLEDSAVYLCASSLIRLAGTKTDTQYFGPGTRLTVL.

This clonotype has just a few counts. This chain links TRBV3-1 with TRBJ2-1; D is uncertain. The CDR3 has 13 residues. The germline V gene has CDR1 LGHDT and CDR2 YNNKEL (reference sequence). V dropped 4 bases and J dropped 6 bases, with 10 bases sitting between them. The CDR3 spells CASSPPWSNEQFF. CDR3 in DNA: TGTGCCAGCAGCCCCCCTTGGAGCAATGAGCAGTTCTTC.

V gene TRBV20-1 combines with J gene TRBJ1-6; tentatively, D is TRBD1 (6 bases). In germline, CDR1 is DFQATT, CDR2 SNEGSKA (reference sequence). The CDR3 runs 14 residues. The germline V and J ends were trimmed by 6 bases and 1 base, with 10 bases remaining between them. DNA of the CDR3: TGCAGTGCGACCAGGGGTTCCTATAATTCACCCCTCCACTTT. Residues: CSATRGSYNSPLHF.

The CDR3 bases are TGTGCCAGCAGTGTGGGACAGGAGCACAATGAGCAGTTCTTC. This sequence encodes CASSVGQEHNEQFF. The chain carries TRBV6-1 and TRBJ2-1; 8 bases match TRBD1. The germline CDR1 and CDR2 sequences are MNHNS and SASEGT. This CDR3 comprises 14 residues. V lost 4 bases and J lost 5; bases outside the gene matches: 4.

The chain combines TRBV20-1 with TRBJ2-1, with a weak D call TRBD2 (6 bases). The CDR3 is 14 amino acids. CDR1 is DFQATT, CDR2 SNEGSKA, per germline (reference sequence). Trimming took off 2 bases at V and 10 bases at J, with 18 bases between the two ends. CDR3 region: CSARWRAQIYEQFF. CDR3 DNA sequence: TGCAGTGCTAGATGGAGGGCCCAAATCTACGAGCAGTTCTTC.

This clonotype was observed a few times. V is TRBV5-1 and J is TRBJ2-1; the D call may be TRBD1 or TRBD2 (5 bases each). The CDR3 consists of 17 residues. Trimming pared 0 bases from V and 3 bases from J, leaving 16 bases between. The germline gives CDR1 SGHRS, CDR2 YFSETQ. The CDR3 DNA reads TGCGCCAGCAGCTTGGTGGCCGGGGCCGGAGACTACAATGAGCAGTTCTTC. This encodes CASSLVAGAGDYNEQFF.

This clonotype was picked up many times. This rearrangement joins TRBV7-3 to TRBJ2-3; 8 bases line up with TRBD2. Germline V CDR1 and CDR2: SGHTA, FQGTGA. CDR3 length: 16 residues. Trimming at V came to 0 bases and at J to 2 bases, leaving 4 bases not matched to a gene. Here the CDR3 reads CASSLTGGADTDTQYF. As DNA, the CDR3 is TGTGCCAGCAGCTTAACCGGGGGGGCCGACACAGATACGCAGTATTTT.

This clonotype has at least ten counts. In DNA form, the CDR3 reads TGCGCCAGCAGTCAGGACCAATTCGACCAGTACTTC. Protein sequence: CASSQDQFDQYF. J is TRBJ2-7 and V is TRBV4-1; D is unclear. Germline CDR1 and CDR2: MGHRA and YSYEKL. The length of the CDR3 is 12 residues. Trimming pared 6 bases from V and 10 bases from J, leaving 16 bases between.

The table lists this clonotype with a few counts. This rearrangement joins TRBV28 to TRBJ1-5, with 8 bases matching TRBD1. This CDR3 is built from 14 residues. The junction had 8 bases not matched to a gene; V was cut back by 6 bases and J by 7 bases. Germline CDR1 is MDHEN and CDR2 is SYDVKM. As DNA, the CDR3 is TGTGCCAGCAGAGAGGACAGGGTCCGGCAGCCCCAGCATTTT. Protein: CASREDRVRQPQHF. Supplemented by reference TRBV28 and TRBJ1-5, the full variable domain reads DVKVTQSSRYLVKRTGEKVFLECVQDMDHENMFWYRQDPGLGLRLIYFSYDVKMKEKGDIPEGYSVSREKKERFSLILESASTNQTSMYLCASREDRVRQPQHFGDGTRLSIL.

The chain couples TRBV5-6 to TRBJ2-4; D may correspond to TRBD1 or TRBD2 (5 bases each). V was trimmed by 3 bases and J by 13 bases, leaving 17 bases between them. The germline gives CDR1 SGHDT, CDR2 YYEEEE. The CDR3 consists of 13 residues. The CDR3 loop is CASSSGAPGEQYF. The CDR3 nucleotides read TGTGCCAGCAGCTCCGGGGCTCCCGGGGAGCAGTACTTC.

This clonotype was detected many times. V and J are TRBV13 and TRBJ2-7; 10 bases are shared with TRBD1. The CDR3 has 18 amino acids. In germline, CDR1 is PRHDT, CDR2 FYEKMQ (reference sequence). Trimming cost V 5 bases and J 6 bases; bases outside gene matches: 19. The DNA for the CDR3 is TGTGCCAGCAGCCCCGGGACAGGGGACTCGGGACTACAATCCGAGCAGTACTTC. It translates to CASSPGTGDSGLQSEQYF.

At least ten counts were recorded for this clonotype. The rearrangement uses TRBV6-2 or TRBV6-3 and TRBJ2-4; possibly TRBD1 or TRBD2 for D (5 bases each). The germline V gene has CDR1 MNHEY and CDR2 SVGEGT. V shed 2 bases and J shed 0 bases, with 11 bases lying between them. The CDR3 sequence is 16 residues long. The CDR3 DNA follows: TGTGCCAGCAGTTACGGGGGAACTCTAGCCAAAAACATTCAGTACTTC. Its protein product is CASSYGGTLAKNIQYF.

The CDR3 loop reads CASSLVVSGVGNEQFF. In DNA, the CDR3 is TGTGCCAGCAGCTTAGTAGTCAGCGGGGTAGGTAATGAGCAGTTCTTC. The rearrangement links TRBV7-2 to TRBJ2-1; 7 bases fit TRBD2. The CDR3 is made up of 16 amino acids. The germline V gene has CDR1 SGHTA and CDR2 FQGNSA. Unmatched junction bases numbered 10, after V lost 1 base and J lost 7 bases.

This clonotype was seen more than once but under ten times. This may stem from a read error, because a much larger clone lies one nucleotide away. The chain couples TRBV18 to TRBJ2-5; D is ambiguous. This CDR3 spans 12 amino acids. Germline-derived CDR1 and CDR2 are KGHSH and LQKENI. The CDR3 loop reads CASPPDQETQYF. The CDR3 region has the DNA TGTGCCAGCCCACCAGACCAAGAGACCCAGTACTTC.

The chain couples TRBV11-1 to TRBJ2-1; D could derive from TRBD1 or TRBD2 (6 bases each). Trimming left V 1 base short and J 0 bases short, with 16 bases between. The CDR3 is 18 amino acids. CDR1 and CDR2 from the germline V gene are SGHAT and FQDESV (reference sequence). The CDR3 protein is CASSLVGGRASSYNEQFF. CDR3 in DNA: TGTGCCAGCAGCTTAGTGGGGGGCCGAGCCAGCTCCTACAATGAGCAGTTCTTC.

This clonotype was seen once. The gene calls are TRBV14 and TRBJ2-4; D ambiguous. This CDR3 is 13 amino acids long. Germline V gene sequence: CDR1 SGHDN, CDR2 FVKESK. V lost 0 bases and J lost 15, with 15 bases in between. CDR3 sequence (DNA): TGTGCCAGCAGCCAAGATATGTCCCGGGCTCGGTACTTC. It yields the protein CASSQDMSRARYF. Full variable domain (outside the CDR3, taken from reference TRBV14 and TRBJ2-4): EAGVTQFPSHSVIEKGQTVTLRCDPISGHDNLYWYRRVMGKEIKFLLHFVKESKQDESGMPNNRFLAERTGGTYSTLKVQPAELEDSGVYFCASSQDMSRARYFGAGTRLSVL.

V and J are TRBV12-3 or TRBV12-4 and TRBJ2-1; 9 nucleotides line up with TRBD1. Trimming took 6 bases from V and 7 from J; bases not matched to a gene: 7. The CDR3 is 14 residues long. CDR3 amino acids: CASRRQGGRNEQFF. As DNA, the CDR3 is TGTGCCAGCAGACGACAGGGGGGAAGGAATGAGCAGTTCTTC.

This clonotype was detected only a few times. The V call is TRBV29-1, the J call TRBJ1-1; unclear D gene. Between the trimmed V and J ends, which lost 3 bases and 0 bases, there was a span of 14 bases. This CDR3 has 15 residues. Germline CDR1 is SQVTM and CDR2 is ANQGSEA. The DNA for the CDR3 is TGCAGCGTTGATGTCGTCGGAGGGCTGAACACTGAAGCTTTCTTT. This translates into CSVDVVGGLNTEAFF.

The V and J genes are TRBV11-3 and TRBJ2-1, with 8 bases aligning to TRBD2. CDR3 size: 14 residues. V trimming: 5 bases; J trimming: 8 bases; junction bases outside the gene matches: 8. Germline CDR1 and CDR2: SGHNT and YENEEA. For the CDR3, the DNA is TGTGCCAGCAGCCAGGGACTAGGGAATGATGAGCAGTTCTTC. Translation gives CASSQGLGNDEQFF. Full variable domain (missing parts from reference TRBV11-3 and TRBJ2-1): EAGVVQSPRYKIIEKKQPVAFWCNPISGHNTLYWYLQNLGQGPELLIRYENEEAVDDSQLPKDRFSAERLKGVDSTLKIQPAELGDSAVYLCASSQGLGNDEQFFGPGTRLTVL.

CDR3 sequence reads: CSARDPVRASQETQYF. In nucleotides, the CDR3 is TGCAGTGCTAGAGATCCGGTCAGGGCCTCCCAAGAGACCCAGTACTTC. The chain carries TRBV20-1 and TRBJ2-5; D is perhaps TRBD1 (5 bases). With 0 bases removed from V and 1 base from J, the gap between germline ends came to 15 bases. CDR3 length equals 16 residues. Germline lookup yields CDR1 DFQATT and CDR2 SNEGSKA (reference sequence).

This clonotype was picked up a small number of times. The chain is built from TRBV20-1 and TRBJ1-2; TRBD1 matches at 8 bases. V trimming: 5 bases; J trimming: 8 bases; junction bases outside the gene matches: 7. Germline V gene sequence: CDR1 DFQATT, CDR2 SNEGSKA (reference sequence). The CDR3 totals 12 residues. For the CDR3, the DNA is TGCAGTGCTTCCAGGGGGCTTCAAGGCTACACCTTC. Translating it yields CSASRGLQGYTF.

This sequence joins TRBV7-9 and TRBJ1-5, with D hard to call. V lost 1 base to trimming and J lost 0 bases, with 16 bases between them. The germline V gene has CDR1 SEHNR and CDR2 FQNEAQ (reference sequence). This CDR3 spans 18 amino acids. CDR3: CASSLDAGFRDSNQPQHF. The DNA for the CDR3 is TGTGCCAGCAGCTTAGATGCAGGTTTCCGAGATAGCAATCAGCCCCAGCATTTT.

Comment on this clonotype: A much larger clone differs by one base, so this may be a read error. CDR3: CASSSEGQPYGYTF. CDR3 nucleotide sequence: TGCGCCAGCAGCTCGGAAGGGCAGCCATATGGCTACACCTTC. This sequence joins TRBV5-1 and TRBJ1-2, with D uncertain. Germline V gene lookup returns CDR1 SGHRS and CDR2 YFSETQ. The CDR3 loop spans 14 amino acids. The V end was cut by 3 bases, the J end by 5 bases, with 14 bases between.